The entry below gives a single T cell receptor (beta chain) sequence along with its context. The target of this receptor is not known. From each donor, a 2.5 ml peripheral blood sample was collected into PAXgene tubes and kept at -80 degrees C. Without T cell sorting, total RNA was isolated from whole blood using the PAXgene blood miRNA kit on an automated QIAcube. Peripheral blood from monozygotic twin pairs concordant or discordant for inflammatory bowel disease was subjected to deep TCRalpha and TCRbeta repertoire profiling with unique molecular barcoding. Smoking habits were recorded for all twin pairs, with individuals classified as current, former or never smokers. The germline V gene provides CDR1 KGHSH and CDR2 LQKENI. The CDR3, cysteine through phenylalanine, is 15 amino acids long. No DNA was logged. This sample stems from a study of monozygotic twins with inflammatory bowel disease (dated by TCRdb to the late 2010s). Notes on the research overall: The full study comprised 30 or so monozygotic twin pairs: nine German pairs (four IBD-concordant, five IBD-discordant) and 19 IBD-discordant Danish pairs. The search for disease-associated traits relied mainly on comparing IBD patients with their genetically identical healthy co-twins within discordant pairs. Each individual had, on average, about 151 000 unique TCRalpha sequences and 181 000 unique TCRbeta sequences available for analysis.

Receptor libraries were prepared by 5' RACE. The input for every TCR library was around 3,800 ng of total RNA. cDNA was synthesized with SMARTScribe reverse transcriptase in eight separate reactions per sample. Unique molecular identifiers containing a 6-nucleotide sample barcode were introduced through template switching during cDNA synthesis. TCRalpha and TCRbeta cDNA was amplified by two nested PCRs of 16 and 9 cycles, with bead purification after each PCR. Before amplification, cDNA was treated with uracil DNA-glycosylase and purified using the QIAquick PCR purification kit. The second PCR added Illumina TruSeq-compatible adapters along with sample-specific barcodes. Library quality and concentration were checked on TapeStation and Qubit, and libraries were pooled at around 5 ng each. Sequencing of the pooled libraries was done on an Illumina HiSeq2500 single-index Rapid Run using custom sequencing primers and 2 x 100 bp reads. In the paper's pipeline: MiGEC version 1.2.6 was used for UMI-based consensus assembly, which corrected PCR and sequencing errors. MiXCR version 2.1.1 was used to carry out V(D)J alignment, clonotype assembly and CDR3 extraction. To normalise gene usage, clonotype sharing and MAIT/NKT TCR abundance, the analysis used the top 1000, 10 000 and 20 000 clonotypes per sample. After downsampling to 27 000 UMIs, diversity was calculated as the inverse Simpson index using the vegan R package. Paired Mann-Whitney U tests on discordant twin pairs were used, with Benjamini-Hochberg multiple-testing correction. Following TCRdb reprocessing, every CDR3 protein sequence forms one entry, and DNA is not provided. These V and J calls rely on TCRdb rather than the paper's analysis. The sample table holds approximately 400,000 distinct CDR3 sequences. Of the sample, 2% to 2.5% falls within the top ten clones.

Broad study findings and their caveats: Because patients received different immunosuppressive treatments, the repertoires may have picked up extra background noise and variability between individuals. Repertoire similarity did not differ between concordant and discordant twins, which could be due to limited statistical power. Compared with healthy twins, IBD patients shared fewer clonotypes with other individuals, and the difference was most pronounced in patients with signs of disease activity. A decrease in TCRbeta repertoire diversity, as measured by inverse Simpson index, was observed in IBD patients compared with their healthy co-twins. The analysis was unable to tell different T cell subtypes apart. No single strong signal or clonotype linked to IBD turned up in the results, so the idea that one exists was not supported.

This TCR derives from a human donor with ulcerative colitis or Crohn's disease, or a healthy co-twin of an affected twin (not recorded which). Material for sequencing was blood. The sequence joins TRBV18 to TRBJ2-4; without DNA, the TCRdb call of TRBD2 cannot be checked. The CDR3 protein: CASSPDGPSGDIQYF. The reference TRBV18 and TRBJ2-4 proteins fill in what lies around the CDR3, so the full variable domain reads NAGVMQNPRHLVRRRGQEARLRCSPMKGHSHVYWYRQLPEEGLKFMVYLQKENIIDESGMPKERFSAEFPKEGPSILRIQQVVRGDSAAYFCASSPDGPSGDIQYFGAGTRLSVL.